The rows below give T cell receptor beta chains drawn from one sample of a study of naive and memory T cell subsets. TCRdb independently ran MiXCR on the UMI-ligation and nested PCR reads; one entry per CDR3 protein. Among about 150,000 distinct CDR3 sequences listed, 15% to 20% were seen once. The sequenced material came from naive CD4+ T cells from blood. Every receptor here comes from a human donor in good health. CDR3s include the opening cysteine and the closing phenylalanine or tryptophan. D genes are given only for firm matches. Size is omitted from some rows. Given values are once, few, many or a class for expanded clones.

.,TRBJ2-5,few,TRBV7-2,TGTGCCAGCAGCTTAGGGCGGGCCCAAGAGACCCAGTACTTC,CASSLGRAQETQYF
.,TRBJ1-2,.,TRBV10-3,TGTGCCATCAGTGAGACTGTAAACTATGGCTACACCTTC,CAISETVNYGYTF
.,TRBJ2-1,few,TRBV2,TGTGCCAGCAGTGAGACCCCCCCTAGAACAGGCGTAGGGAATGAGCAGTTCTTC,CASSETPPRTGVGNEQFF
.,TRBJ2-1,.,TRBV2,TGTGCCAGCAGTTCCAGCTTGGAGCAGTTCTTC,CASSSSLEQFF
TRBD2,TRBJ2-2,.,TRBV5-1,TGCGCCAGCAGCCTAAGTACTAGCGCGAGGTTATCCGGGGAGCTGTTTTTT,CASSLSTSARLSGELFF
.,TRBJ2-7,.,TRBV7-6,TGTGCCAGCAGCCAGGATGAATGGAGCTACGAGCAGTACTTC,CASSQDEWSYEQYF
TRBD1,TRBJ2-1,few,TRBV28,TGTGCCAGCAGTCCCCCGGGACAGGGAATAAGCTCCTACAATGAGCAGTTCTTC,CASSPPGQGISSYNEQFF
.,TRBJ2-5,.,TRBV7-2,TGTGCCAGCAGCGTGACAATGCAAGAGACCCAGTACTTC,CASSVTMQETQYF
.,TRBJ2-7,.,TRBV5-6,TGTGCCAGCAGCTTTGGGGGCCACTCCTACGAGCAGTACTTC,CASSFGGHSYEQYF
TRBD2,TRBJ2-1,once,TRBV30,TGTGCCTGGAGTCCGAGGGGCGGGAGTTGGCAGTTCTTC,CAWSPRGGSWQFF
TRBD2,TRBJ2-1,.,TRBV20-1,TGCAGTGCCAGGGGTAGCGGGGGCTCCTACAATGAGCAGTTCTTC,CSARGSGGSYNEQFF
.,TRBJ2-7,few,TRBV29-1,TGCAGCGTTGGAATTCGATCGGGGGCACCCTACGAGCAGTACTTC,CSVGIRSGAPYEQYF
TRBD2,TRBJ2-3,many,TRBV29-1,TGCAGCGTTGATTCTAGCGGGAGATGGGCTACGCAGTATTTT,CSVDSSGRWATQYF
.,TRBJ2-7,.,TRBV7-9,TGTGCCAGCAGCTTATTGTTGGAGGGGGCGTCTGGGGAGCAGTACTTC,CASSLLLEGASGEQYF
.,TRBJ2-1,.,TRBV3-1,TGTGCCAGCTCAGGCTTAGGCGAGCAGTTCTTC,CASSGLGEQFF
.,TRBJ2-7,.,TRBV10-3,TGTGCCATCAGTGAGTCCGGGGGACGGGAGTACGAGCAGTACTTC,CAISESGGREYEQYF
.,TRBJ2-5,.,TRBV20-1,TGCAGTGCTAGAATCACCCCGGGACCCGGGACCCAGTACTTC,CSARITPGPGTQYF
TRBD2,TRBJ2-7,.,TRBV5-1,TGCGCCAGCAGCGGGAGATCTAGCGGTCCCTCCTACGAGCAGTACTTC,CASSGRSSGPSYEQYF
TRBD1,TRBJ2-7,.,TRBV5-6,TGTGCCAGCAGCTTTTCCCGGGACAGGGGGCGCATCGAGCAGTACTTC,CASSFSRDRGRIEQYF
.,TRBJ2-1,many,TRBV5-1,TGCGCCAGCAGCCTCCCAACACTAGCAAATGAGCAGTTCTTC,CASSLPTLANEQFF
.,TRBJ1-5,once,TRBV11-2,TGTGCCAGCAGCTTAGATCGGGGACAGCCCCAGCATTTT,CASSLDRGQPQHF
.,TRBJ1-1,.,TRBV30,TGTGCCTGGAGTACGCAGGGGAACACTGAAGCTTTCTTT,CAWSTQGNTEAFF
TRBD1,TRBJ2-4,few,TRBV12-3/TRBV12-4,TGTGCCAGCAGTCTCGTCCCGGGACAGGGGGGGCCGGGTGACATTCAGTACTTC,CASSLVPGQGGPGDIQYF
.,TRBJ1-1,.,TRBV29-1,TGCAGCGTTGACCGAGGGGGCACTGAAGCTTTCTTT,CSVDRGGTEAFF
TRBD1,TRBJ1-4,many,TRBV10-3,TGTGCCATCGCTGAACAGGGGATTGAAAAACTGTTTTTT,CAIAEQGIEKLFF
TRBD1,TRBJ2-5,.,TRBV7-3,TGTGCCAGCAGTTACAGGGGGAACGGGGAGACCCAGTACTTC,CASSYRGNGETQYF
.,TRBJ2-7,.,TRBV12-3/TRBV12-4,TGTGCCAGCAGTTTAGGCCGGGCGGGTTACGAGCAGTACTTC,CASSLGRAGYEQYF
.,TRBJ2-7,.,TRBV7-2,TGTGCCAGCAGCTTAGGGGACCGGCGGGAGCAGTACTTC,CASSLGDRREQYF
.,TRBJ2-1,few,TRBV5-1,TGCGCCAGCAGCCCGGGGGGCGGGGGATACAATGAGCAGTTCTTC,CASSPGGGGYNEQFF
.,TRBJ2-1,few,TRBV20-1,TGCAGTGCCTTGGGCAATGAGCAGTTCTTC,CSALGNEQFF
.,TRBJ2-5,few,TRBV30,TGTGCCTGGAGGGACGGAAACCAAGAGACCCAGTACTTC,CAWRDGNQETQYF
TRBD2,TRBJ2-2,few,TRBV5-1,TGCGCCAGCAGCTCGACTAGCGGGGGAGAGCTGTTTTTT,CASSSTSGGELFF
.,TRBJ1-3,few,TRBV3-1,TGTGCCAGCAGCCAAGTCCGGATCGGGACGACTGGAAACACCATATATTTT,CASSQVRIGTTGNTIYF
TRBD1,TRBJ2-5,few,TRBV25-1,TGTGCCAGCAGTAAGACAGGGCCGCAGCGGGAGACCCAGTACTTC,CASSKTGPQRETQYF
.,TRBJ2-7,many,TRBV5-1,TGCGCCAGCAGCTTGACGTCGACCTACGAGCAGTACTTC,CASSLTSTYEQYF
TRBD2,TRBJ2-2,.,TRBV15,TGTGCCACCAGCAGACCGGGTAGCGGGATGAACACCGGGGAGCTGTTTTTT,CATSRPGSGMNTGELFF
TRBD1,TRBJ1-5,.,TRBV18,TGTGCCAGCTCACCGATTGAGGACAGGCTATGGCAGCCCCAGCATTTT,CASSPIEDRLWQPQHF
TRBD1,TRBJ2-7,.,TRBV7-9,TGTGCCAGCAGCCCTCTAGGGGGCCGCTACGAGCAGTACTTC,CASSPLGGRYEQYF
TRBD2,TRBJ2-3,many,TRBV11-3,TGTGCCAGCAGCGGCGGGGGAGATACGCAGTATTTT,CASSGGGDTQYF
.,TRBJ1-2,few,TRBV12-3/TRBV12-4,TGTGCCAGCACCTCCTATCTATTCGGCTACACCTTC,CASTSYLFGYTF
TRBD2,TRBJ2-3,.,TRBV24-1,TGTGCCACCAGTGACCTTGCCAGCGGGAGTGCAGATACGCAGTATTTT,CATSDLASGSADTQYF
.,TRBJ2-7,.,TRBV24-1,TGTGCCACCAGTGATACTCACCACTCCTACGAGCAGTACTTC,CATSDTHHSYEQYF
TRBD1,TRBJ1-3,.,TRBV12-3/TRBV12-4,TGTGCCAGCAGAACATCAGGGGGCTCTGGAAACACCATATATTTT,CASRTSGGSGNTIYF
.,TRBJ2-7,.,TRBV4-1,TGCGCCAGCAGCCAAGTTTCGGCGGTCTACGAGCAGTACTTC,CASSQVSAVYEQYF
.,TRBJ2-7,.,TRBV5-1,TGCGCCAGCAGCTTGGCCGTTGGATCCTACGAGCAGTACTTC,CASSLAVGSYEQYF
.,TRBJ2-1,few,TRBV7-8,TGTGCCAGCAGCTCCCGGTCTAGTAGCGCTGAGCAGTTCTTC,CASSSRSSSAEQFF
TRBD2,TRBJ2-3,many,TRBV5-1,TGCGCCAGCAGCTTCCTAGCGGGAGGCACAGATACGCAGTATTTT,CASSFLAGGTDTQYF
.,TRBJ2-2,few,TRBV29-1,TGCAGCGCACAGGAGACGAACACCGGGGAGCTGTTTTTT,CSAQETNTGELFF
.,TRBJ1-6,.,TRBV28,TGTGCCAGCAGTTTCGACAGCTCCTATAATTCACCCCTCCACTTT,CASSFDSSYNSPLHF
.,TRBJ2-7,few,TRBV28,TGTGCCAGCAGCCAGGACGGAGGCGACTACGAGCAGTACTTC,CASSQDGGDYEQYF
.,TRBJ2-3,few,TRBV10-3,TGTGCCATCACAGAGGACGGCACAGATACGCAGTATTTT,CAITEDGTDTQYF